One and the same sample provided the 20 T cell receptor beta chains below, sequenced in a study of identical twins. Via MiXCR, TCRdb re-called the 5' RACE reads, giving one row per CDR3 protein. The sample shows around 370,000 distinct CDR3 sequences, about 9% of them seen only once. Material for sequencing was naive T cells sorted from blood. These receptors were taken from a woman aged 45-65 years in good health.

The gene calls are TRBV20-1 and TRBJ2-7; a possible D gene is TRBD1 (6 bases). Per the germline V gene, CDR1 is DFQATT and CDR2 is SNEGSKA (reference sequence). V was shortened by 5 bases and J by 3 bases, with 8 bases between the two germline ends. This CDR3 has 11 residues. The CDR3 nucleotides are TGCAGTGCTCCCAGGGGCTACGAGCAGTACTTC. Translated: CSAPRGYEQYF.

This clonotype was seen only a few times. The chain recombines TRBV12-3 or TRBV12-4 with TRBJ2-1; TRBD2 aligns across 11 bases. The junction had 4 bases not matched to a gene; V was cut back by 6 bases and J by 0 bases. There are 16 residues in the CDR3. Written as DNA, the CDR3 is TGTGCCAGCAGGTCGACTAGCGGGACCTCCTACAATGAGCAGTTCTTC. Translating it yields CASRSTSGTSYNEQFF.

This clonotype was counted at least ten times. This chain links TRBV5-1 with TRBJ2-1; D is possibly TRBD2 (6 bases). Germline V CDR1 and CDR2: SGHRS, YFSETQ. The CDR3 loop spans 14 amino acids. Trimming shortened V by 0 bases and J by 6 bases, and 10 bases separated the two germline ends. The CDR3 sequence: CASSLGGDGNEQFF. The DNA of the CDR3 is TGCGCCAGCAGCTTGGGGGGGGATGGCAATGAGCAGTTCTTC.

This clonotype has only a few counts. The V call is TRBV9, the J call TRBJ1-1; D is perhaps TRBD1 (5 bases). The CDR3 consists of 15 residues. V shed 0 bases and J shed 1 base, with 10 bases lying between them. CDR1 SGDLS and CDR2 YYNGEE come from the germline V gene. CDR3: CASSVVGQGNTEAFF. DNA for the CDR3: TGTGCCAGCAGCGTAGTGGGGCAGGGGAACACTGAAGCTTTCTTT. The entire variable domain, with the rest obtained from reference TRBV9 and TRBJ1-1, is as follows: DSGVTQTPKHLITATGQRVTLRCSPRSGDLSVYWYQQSLDQGLQFLIQYYNGEERAKGNILERFSAQQFPDLHSELNLSSLELGDSALYFCASSVVGQGNTEAFFGQGTRLTVV.

The rearrangement joins TRBV27 to TRBJ1-1; D unresolved. The germline CDR1 and CDR2 sequences are MNHEY and SMNVEV (reference sequence). Trimming left V 2 bases short and J 5 bases short, with 15 bases between. The CDR3 totals 15 residues. The CDR3 DNA sequence: TGTGCCAGCAGTTTAACGGCCTTGGCGGGGACTGAAGCTTTCTTT. Encoded protein: CASSLTALAGTEAFF.

This clonotype was counted between two and nine times. CDR3 loop: CASSLTNSDEQYF. In DNA form, the CDR3 reads TGTGCCAGCAGCCTTACCAATTCCGACGAGCAGTACTTC. J is TRBJ2-7 and V is TRBV5-6; no reliable D call. The CDR3 is made up of 13 amino acids. CDR1 and CDR2 (germline): SGHDT, YYEEEE. The V end was cut by 4 bases, the J end by 5 bases, with 13 bases between. Combining the CDR3 with reference TRBV5-6 and TRBJ2-7 gives the whole variable domain DAGVTQSPTHLIKTRGQQVTLRCSPKSGHDTVSWYQQALGQGPQFIFQYYEEEERQRGNFPDRFSGHQFPNYSSELNVNALLLGDSALYLCASSLTNSDEQYFGPGTRLTVT.

This clonotype was observed a few times. V and J are TRBV20-1 and TRBJ2-3; no reliable D call. V lost 1 base and J lost 7, with 18 bases in between. Germline V gives CDR1 DFQATT, CDR2 SNEGSKA (reference sequence). This CDR3 comprises 15 residues. CDR3: CSARGDSWGTNTQYF. CDR3 nucleotide sequence: TGCAGTGCTAGAGGCGACTCCTGGGGAACAAATACGCAGTATTTT.

This clonotype was seen many times. This chain joins TRBV29-1 and TRBJ1-1, with D hard to call. CDR3 length: 12 amino acids. Germline CDR1 and CDR2: SQVTM and ANQGSEA. Trimming removed 7 bases from V and 1 base from J, with 10 bases in between. The DNA for the CDR3 is TGCAGCGGCCGACACGGGAACACTGAAGCTTTCTTT. This encodes CSGRHGNTEAFF.

This clonotype showed up just a few times. The chain couples TRBV6-5 to TRBJ2-7, with D unresolved. V dropped 6 bases and J dropped 2 bases, with 17 bases sitting between them. This CDR3 spans 15 amino acids. Germline V gives CDR1 MNHEY, CDR2 SVGAGI. CDR3: CASRMDARSPYEQYV. In DNA, the CDR3 is TGTGCCAGCAGAATGGACGCCCGCTCCCCCTACGAGCAGTACGTC.

The sample holds a few counts of this clonotype. CDR3 sequence: CASSKTTGRKNSPLHF. CDR3 DNA sequence: TGTGCCAGTAGTAAAACAACCGGGAGGAAGAATTCACCCCTCCACTTT. The chain recombines TRBV19 with TRBJ1-6, with unresolved D. V was shortened by 4 bases and J by 7 bases, with 17 bases between the two germline ends. This CDR3 spans 16 amino acids. Germline V CDR1 and CDR2: LNHDA, SQIVND (reference sequence).

Many counts were recorded for this clonotype. A read error may produce the germline difference seen at one junction end. This sequence joins TRBV2 and TRBJ2-1; 10 nucleotides line up with TRBD2. Germline-derived CDR1 and CDR2 are SNHLY and FYNNEI. This CDR3 contains 12 residues. The CDR3 DNA is TGTGCCAGCAGTGAAGCGCTGGCTAGCGGGAGTTTC. This gives the protein CASSEALASGSF.

V usage is TRBV13 and J usage is TRBJ2-3; D tentatively fits TRBD1 or TRBD2 (5 bases each). This CDR3 has 15 residues. Trimming stripped 3 bases from V and 6 bases from J, with 16 bases between. Germline V lookup: CDR1 PRHDT, CDR2 FYEKMQ (reference sequence). In DNA, the CDR3 is TGTGCCAGCAGCTTGGCGAGATCGGGGCAGGATACGCAGTATTTT. Translation gives CASSLARSGQDTQYF. Full variable domain (outside the CDR3, taken from reference TRBV13 and TRBJ2-3): AAGVIQSPRHLIKEKRETATLKCYPIPRHDTVYWYQQGPGQDPQFLISFYEKMQSDKGSIPDRFSAQQFSDYHSELNMSSLELGDSALYFCASSLARSGQDTQYFGPGTRLTVL.

This clonotype came up a few times. The chain carries TRBV30 and TRBJ2-2; D not resolved. The length of the CDR3 is 12 residues. Germline loops: CDR1 GTSNPN, CDR2 SVGIG (reference sequence). The ends were cut back, 3 bases at V and 6 bases at J, with 8 bases in the middle. The CDR3 loop reads CAWRRLPGELFF. CDR3 DNA sequence: TGTGCCTGGAGAAGGCTTCCCGGGGAGCTGTTTTTT.

This clonotype was observed many times. The V and J genes are TRBV6-5 and TRBJ2-7; 13 bases map to TRBD2. V gave up 6 bases and J gave up 6 bases; unmatched junction bases: 5. This CDR3 region has 14 residues. Germline-derived CDR1 and CDR2 are MNHEY and SVGAGI. CDR3 nucleotides: TGTGCCAGCAGGTCACTAGCGGGAGGGTTCGAGCAGTACTTC. Residues: CASRSLAGGFEQYF.

The chain links TRBV18 to TRBJ1-2; no clear D. This CDR3 spans 15 amino acids. Germline V lookup: CDR1 KGHSH, CDR2 LQKENI. V shed 6 bases and J shed 4 bases, with 18 bases lying between them. The DNA for the CDR3 is TGTGCCAGCTCCCCTCAAGCCCCATCGGGCTATGGCTACACCTTC. It encodes CASSPQAPSGYGYTF.

This clonotype showed up many times. V is TRBV3-1 and J is TRBJ2-7; either TRBD1 or TRBD2 may supply D (5 bases each). Germline assignment: CDR1 LGHDT and CDR2 YNNKEL (reference sequence). The V end was cut by 2 bases, the J end by 0 bases, with 8 bases between. This CDR3 is 14 amino acids long. In DNA, the CDR3 is TGTGCCAGCAGCCAACGAGGGGACTCCTACGAGCAGTACTTC. It specifies CASSQRGDSYEQYF.

The chain carries TRBV30 and TRBJ2-1; a weak D match, TRBD2 (6 bases). V was cut by 3 bases and J by 7 bases, with 16 bases left in between. There are 14 residues in the CDR3. Germline V lookup: CDR1 GTSNPN, CDR2 SVGIG (reference sequence). CDR3 sequence (DNA): TGTGCCTGGAGGTCCAGCGGGCCGGTAAATGAGCAGTTCTTC. Protein sequence: CAWRSSGPVNEQFF. Combining the CDR3 with reference TRBV30 and TRBJ2-1 gives the whole variable domain SQTIHQWPATLVQPVGSPLSLECTVEGTSNPNLYWYRQAAGRGLQLLFYSVGIGQISSEVPQNLSASRPQDRQFILSSKKLLLSDSGFYLCAWRSSGPVNEQFFGPGTRLTVL.

The V call is TRBV29-1, the J call TRBJ1-1, with D possibly matching TRBD1 (6 bases). The CDR3 extends over 13 amino acids. Trimming stripped 3 bases from V and 4 bases from J, with 12 bases between. Germline V lookup: CDR1 SQVTM, CDR2 ANQGSEA. The CDR3 DNA sequence: TGCAGCGTTGATACAGGGTTGGCCACTGAAGCTTTCTTT. Protein sequence: CSVDTGLATEAFF.

Only a few counts were recorded for this clonotype. This chain joins TRBV29-1 and TRBJ2-1; 7 nucleotides align to TRBD1. The CDR3 runs 16 residues. V shed 3 bases, J shed 7 bases, and the junction held 15 bases outside the gene matches. In germline, CDR1 is SQVTM, CDR2 ANQGSEA. The CDR3 DNA sequence: TGCAGCGTTGACACCTCACAGGGGACAAAAGTGAATGAGCAGTTCTTC. Encoded protein: CSVDTSQGTKVNEQFF.

This clonotype was counted at least ten times. This chain joins TRBV4-2 and TRBJ2-7; the D is unclear. Per the germline V gene, CDR1 is LGHNA and CDR2 is YNFKEQ. The CDR3 totals 14 residues. The ends were cut back, 5 bases at V and 1 base at J, with 12 bases in the middle. The CDR3 nucleotides are TGTGCCAGCAGCGATTTAAGCGCTTCCTACGAGCAGTACTTC. Its translation is CASSDLSASYEQYF.